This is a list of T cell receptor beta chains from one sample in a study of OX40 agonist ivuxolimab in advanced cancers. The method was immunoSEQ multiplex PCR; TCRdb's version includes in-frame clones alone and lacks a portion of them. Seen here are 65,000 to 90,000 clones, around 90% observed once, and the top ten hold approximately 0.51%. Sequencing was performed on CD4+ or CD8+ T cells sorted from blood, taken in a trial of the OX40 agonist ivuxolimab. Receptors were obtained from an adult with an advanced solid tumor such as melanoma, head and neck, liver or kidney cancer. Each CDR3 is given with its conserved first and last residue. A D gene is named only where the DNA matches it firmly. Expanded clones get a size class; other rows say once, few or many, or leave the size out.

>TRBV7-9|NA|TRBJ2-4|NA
CASSLAGDKNIQYF
TGTGCCAGCAGCTTAGCCGGGGACAAAAACATTCAGTACTTC
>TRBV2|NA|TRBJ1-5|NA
CASSYYSNQPQHF
TGTGCCAGCAGTTACTATAGCAATCAGCCCCAGCATTTT
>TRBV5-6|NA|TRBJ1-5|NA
CASSLGPNSNQPQHF
TGTGCCAGCAGCTTAGGGCCTAATAGCAATCAGCCCCAGCATTTT
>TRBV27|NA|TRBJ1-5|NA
CASSQGWGLGQPQHF
TGTGCCAGCAGCCAAGGATGGGGTCTCGGTCAGCCCCAGCATTTT
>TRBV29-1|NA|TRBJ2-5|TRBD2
CSVEGAGGQETQYF
TGCAGCGTTGAAGGAGCGGGAGGGCAAGAGACCCAGTACTTC
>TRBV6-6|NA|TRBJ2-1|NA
CASTTRGNNEQFF
TGTGCCAGCACCACTCGTGGGAACAATGAGCAGTTCTTC
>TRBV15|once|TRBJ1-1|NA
CATSGIMNTEAFF
TGTGCCACCAGCGGAATAATGAACACTGAAGCTTTCTTT
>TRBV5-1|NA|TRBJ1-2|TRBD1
CASSLVGQSMPNYGYTF
TGCGCCAGCAGCTTGGTGGGACAGTCAATGCCTAACTATGGCTACACCTTC
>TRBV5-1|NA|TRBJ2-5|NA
CASSRGPRGQETQYF
TGCGCCAGCAGCCGGGGGCCGCGGGGTCAGGAGACCCAGTACTTC
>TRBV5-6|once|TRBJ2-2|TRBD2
CASRGLAGTGELFF
TGTGCCAGCAGAGGACTAGCGGGAACCGGGGAGCTGTTTTTT
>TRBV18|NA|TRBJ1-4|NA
CASSPASSATNEKLFF
TGTGCCAGCTCACCAGCCAGCTCTGCAACTAATGAAAAACTGTTTTTT
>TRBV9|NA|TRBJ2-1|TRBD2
CASSSSPGTSGAQFF
TGTGCCAGCAGCTCCAGTCCCGGGACTAGCGGCGCCCAGTTCTTC
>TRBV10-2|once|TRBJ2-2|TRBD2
CATGLAGEIGELFF
TGCGCCACCGGACTAGCGGGAGAGATCGGGGAGCTGTTTTTT
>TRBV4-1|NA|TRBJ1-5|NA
CASSQDQHRDTHSNQPQHF
TGCGCCAGCAGCCAAGACCAGCACCGGGACACACATAGCAATCAGCCCCAGCATTTT
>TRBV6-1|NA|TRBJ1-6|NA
CASKQAPYNSPLHF
TGTGCCAGTAAACAGGCACCATATAATTCACCCCTCCACTTT
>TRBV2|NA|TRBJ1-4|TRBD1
CASSEQTGFNEKLFF
TGTGCCAGCAGTGAACAGACAGGGTTTAATGAAAAACTGTTTTTT
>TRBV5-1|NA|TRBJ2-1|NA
CASSAGRSNYNEQFF
TGCGCCAGCAGTGCCGGGAGATCAAACTACAATGAGCAGTTCTTC
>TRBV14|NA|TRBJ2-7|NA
CASSQATSLRYF
TGCGCCAGCAGCCAAGCTACATCATTAAGGTACTTC
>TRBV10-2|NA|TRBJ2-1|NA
CASRSLGGGSYNEQFF
TGCGCCAGCAGATCTCTGGGGGGCGGGTCCTACAATGAGCAGTTCTTC
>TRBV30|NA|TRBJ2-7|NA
CAWNENRDNSYEQYF
TGTGCCTGGAACGAAAACCGGGACAACTCCTACGAGCAGTACTTC
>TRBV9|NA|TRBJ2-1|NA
CASSVSYRTWDEQFF
TGTGCCAGCAGCGTGTCTTACAGAACGTGGGATGAGCAGTTCTTC